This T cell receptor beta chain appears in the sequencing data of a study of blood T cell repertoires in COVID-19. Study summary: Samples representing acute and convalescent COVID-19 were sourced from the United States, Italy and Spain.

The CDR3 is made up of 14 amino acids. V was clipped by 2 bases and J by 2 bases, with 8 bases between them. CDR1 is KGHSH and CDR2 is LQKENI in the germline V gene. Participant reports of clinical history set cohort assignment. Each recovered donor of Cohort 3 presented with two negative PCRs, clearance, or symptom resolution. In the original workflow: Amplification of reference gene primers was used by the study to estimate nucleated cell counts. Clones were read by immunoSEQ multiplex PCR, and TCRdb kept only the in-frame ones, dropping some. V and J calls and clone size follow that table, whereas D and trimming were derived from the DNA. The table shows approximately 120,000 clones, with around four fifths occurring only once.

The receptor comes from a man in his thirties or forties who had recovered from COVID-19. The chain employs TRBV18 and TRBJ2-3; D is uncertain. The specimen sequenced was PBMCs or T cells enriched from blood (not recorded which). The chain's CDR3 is CASSPEAATDTQYF. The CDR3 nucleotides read TGTGCCAGCTCACCAGAAGCTGCCACAGATACGCAGTATTTT. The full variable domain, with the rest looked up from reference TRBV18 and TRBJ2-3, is NAGVMQNPRHLVRRRGQEARLRCSPMKGHSHVYWYRQLPEEGLKFMVYLQKENIIDESGMPKERFSAEFPKEGPSILRIQQVVRGDSAAYFCASSPEAATDTQYFGPGTRLTVL.